Listed below are T cell receptor beta chains from one sample, sequenced in a study of blood T cells in healthy people across ages. TCRdb re-derived calls from the 5' RACE reads in MiXCR, one entry per CDR3 protein. The sample yields around 870,000 distinct CDR3 sequences, about 28% seen once. Sequenced sample: blood. The source is a woman of 80 years or more in good health. The CDR3 runs from the conserved cysteine through the conserved F or W. Fields, in order: J gene, CDR3 length, D gene, V gene, clone size, CDR3 DNA, CDR3 protein. D genes are given only for firm matches. Where a row states a size, it is once, few, many or the class of an expanded clone; other rows omit it.

j_gene: TRBJ1-5; len: 14; d_gene: .; v_gene: TRBV20-1; abundance: .; CDR3nt: TGCAGTGCTAGGCTCCCAGGGAGGAATCAGCCCCAGCATTTT; CDR3aa: CSARLPGRNQPQHF
j_gene: TRBJ2-7; len: 15; d_gene: TRBD2; v_gene: TRBV7-2; abundance: many; CDR3nt: TGTGCCAGCAGCTTAGGTAGCGGGGGGATGTACGAGCAGTACTTC; CDR3aa: CASSLGSGGMYEQYF
j_gene: TRBJ1-1; len: 14; d_gene: TRBD1; v_gene: TRBV7-8; abundance: .; CDR3nt: TGTGCCGGCAGCCCCTACAGGGGACACACTGAAGCTTTCTTT; CDR3aa: CAGSPYRGHTEAFF
j_gene: TRBJ2-7; len: 13; d_gene: .; v_gene: TRBV11-2; abundance: many; CDR3nt: TGTGCCAGCAGCTTAGATCGGCGGGACGAGCAGTACTTC; CDR3aa: CASSLDRRDEQYF
j_gene: TRBJ2-5; len: 15; d_gene: .; v_gene: TRBV7-9; abundance: many; CDR3nt: TGTGCCAGCAGCCGCACAACAGGAAACCAAGAGACCCAGTACTTC; CDR3aa: CASSRTTGNQETQYF
j_gene: TRBJ2-1; len: 15; d_gene: TRBD1; v_gene: TRBV11-2; abundance: few; CDR3nt: TGTGCCAGCAGCCAGGGACAGGGTTACTGCAATGAGCAGTTCTTC; CDR3aa: CASSQGQGYCNEQFF
j_gene: TRBJ2-7; len: 16; d_gene: TRBD1; v_gene: TRBV12-3/TRBV12-4; abundance: many; CDR3nt: TGTGCCAGCAGTTTAGAAGGGACAGGGAACTCCTACGAGCAGTACTTC; CDR3aa: CASSLEGTGNSYEQYF
j_gene: TRBJ2-7; len: 13; d_gene: .; v_gene: TRBV20-1; abundance: many; CDR3nt: TGCAGTGCTAGCAATCAGGGCGCCTACGAGCAGTACTTC; CDR3aa: CSASNQGAYEQYF
j_gene: TRBJ2-3; len: 16; d_gene: TRBD2; v_gene: TRBV12-3/TRBV12-4; abundance: .; CDR3nt: TGTGCCAGCAGTGAGGTTAGCGGGGGGACCTCAGATGCGCAGTATTTT; CDR3aa: CASSEVSGGTSDAQYF
j_gene: TRBJ2-7; len: 14; d_gene: .; v_gene: TRBV28; abundance: many; CDR3nt: TGTGCCAGCAGTTTCGGGGTAGGAACCTACGAGCAGTACTTC; CDR3aa: CASSFGVGTYEQYF
j_gene: TRBJ1-4; len: 18; d_gene: TRBD1; v_gene: TRBV5-6; abundance: .; CDR3nt: TGTGCCAGCAGCCTCCGAGGACAGGGGTATGCAACTAATGAAAAACTGTTTTTT; CDR3aa: CASSLRGQGYATNEKLFF
j_gene: TRBJ1-2; len: 13; d_gene: TRBD1; v_gene: TRBV20-1; abundance: many; CDR3nt: TGCAGTGCTAGACCAGGACAGGGATGGGGCTACACCTTC; CDR3aa: CSARPGQGWGYTF
j_gene: TRBJ2-7; len: 15; d_gene: .; v_gene: TRBV7-8; abundance: .; CDR3nt: TGTGCCAGCAGCCAAGGGACACGGAGCTCCTACGAGCAGTACTTC; CDR3aa: CASSQGTRSSYEQYF
j_gene: TRBJ1-4; len: 15; d_gene: TRBD1; v_gene: TRBV3-1; abundance: few; CDR3nt: TGTGCCAGCAGCCAATACGACAGGGGAGGGGAAAAACTGTTTTTT; CDR3aa: CASSQYDRGGEKLFF
j_gene: TRBJ1-5; len: 15; d_gene: .; v_gene: TRBV7-8; abundance: few; CDR3nt: TGTGCCAGCAGCTTATTGCGAACAAGCAATCAGCCCCAGCATTTT; CDR3aa: CASSLLRTSNQPQHF
j_gene: TRBJ2-1; len: 19; d_gene: TRBD1; v_gene: TRBV30; abundance: few; CDR3nt: TGTGCCTGGAGTGTAAAATCGGACAGGGGGAAGGTTCGCAACGATGAGCAGTTCTTC; CDR3aa: CAWSVKSDRGKVRNDEQFF
j_gene: TRBJ2-7; len: 14; d_gene: .; v_gene: TRBV12-3/TRBV12-4; abundance: few; CDR3nt: TGTGCCAGCAGTTTAGCGCTCCCTGCCTACGAGCAGTACTTC; CDR3aa: CASSLALPAYEQYF
j_gene: TRBJ1-5; len: 13; d_gene: .; v_gene: TRBV12-3/TRBV12-4; abundance: many; CDR3nt: TGTGCCAGCAGAGGTGAAGGCAATCAGCCCCAGCATTTT; CDR3aa: CASRGEGNQPQHF
j_gene: TRBJ2-5; len: 11; d_gene: .; v_gene: TRBV12-3/TRBV12-4; abundance: many; CDR3nt: TGTGCCAGCAGTTTGGGGGCTCGACAGTACTTC; CDR3aa: CASSLGARQYF
j_gene: TRBJ2-7; len: 15; d_gene: TRBD1; v_gene: TRBV28; abundance: many; CDR3nt: TGTGCCAGCAGTTACCCCTGGACAGGGATAAAAGAGCAGTACTTC; CDR3aa: CASSYPWTGIKEQYF
j_gene: TRBJ2-5; len: 21; d_gene: TRBD2; v_gene: TRBV5-1; abundance: .; CDR3nt: TGCGCCAGCAGCTTGGCCCCTACCGGGACCAGCGGGGGACTGTACCAAGAGACCCGGTACTTC; CDR3aa: CASSLAPTGTSGGLYQETRYF
j_gene: TRBJ2-7; len: 16; d_gene: TRBD1; v_gene: TRBV4-1; abundance: many; CDR3nt: TGCGCCAGCAGCTACAACTCCGGTCGAACAGGGGACGAGCAGTACTTC; CDR3aa: CASSYNSGRTGDEQYF
j_gene: TRBJ1-6; len: 14; d_gene: TRBD1; v_gene: TRBV20-1; abundance: .; CDR3nt: TGCAGTGCTAGAGAACGACAGGGTAATTCACCCCTCCACTTT; CDR3aa: CSARERQGNSPLHF
j_gene: TRBJ1-3; len: 15; d_gene: .; v_gene: TRBV30; abundance: .; CDR3nt: TGTGCCTGGAGTGACACGGGAAGCTCTGGAAACACCATATATTTT; CDR3aa: CAWSDTGSSGNTIYF
j_gene: TRBJ2-7; len: 15; d_gene: TRBD2; v_gene: TRBV10-3; abundance: once; CDR3nt: TGTGCCATCAGCCCCGGGGGGTCAACCTCCTACGAGCAGTACTTC; CDR3aa: CAISPGGSTSYEQYF
j_gene: TRBJ2-7; len: 13; d_gene: .; v_gene: TRBV30; abundance: .; CDR3nt: TGTGCCTGGATCCACTCCGGCCACTACGAGCAGTACTTC; CDR3aa: CAWIHSGHYEQYF
j_gene: TRBJ2-1; len: 15; d_gene: .; v_gene: TRBV13; abundance: .; CDR3nt: TGTGCCAGCAGCTTGGGCCCCGTACCGAACAATGAGCAGTTCTTC; CDR3aa: CASSLGPVPNNEQFF
j_gene: TRBJ1-1; len: 12; d_gene: .; v_gene: TRBV20-1; abundance: .; CDR3nt: TGCAGTGCTAGAGACGCGGGCACTGAAGCTTTCTTT; CDR3aa: CSARDAGTEAFF
j_gene: TRBJ1-5; len: 16; d_gene: .; v_gene: TRBV6-2/TRBV6-3; abundance: many; CDR3nt: TGTGCCAGCATCCCTGCATGGGGGCCGAGCAATCAGCCCCAGCATTTT; CDR3aa: CASIPAWGPSNQPQHF
j_gene: TRBJ1-1; len: 15; d_gene: TRBD1; v_gene: TRBV7-2; abundance: few; CDR3nt: TGTGCCAGCAGCTTAGGAACAGGGGGTTGGACTGAAGCTTTCTTT; CDR3aa: CASSLGTGGWTEAFF
j_gene: TRBJ2-3; len: 16; d_gene: .; v_gene: TRBV18; abundance: .; CDR3nt: TGTGCCAGCTCACCCCTCAGACAGGGAGGAGGAGATACGCAGTATTTT; CDR3aa: CASSPLRQGGGDTQYF
j_gene: TRBJ2-7; len: 13; d_gene: TRBD1; v_gene: TRBV12-3/TRBV12-4; abundance: .; CDR3nt: TGTGCCAGCAGCGCACAGGGGGTCAACGAGCAGTACTTC; CDR3aa: CASSAQGVNEQYF
j_gene: TRBJ2-3; len: 16; d_gene: .; v_gene: TRBV5-1; abundance: many; CDR3nt: TGCGCCAGCAGCTCCTCAGGTTTGGGGGGCACAGATACGCAGTATTTT; CDR3aa: CASSSSGLGGTDTQYF
j_gene: TRBJ1-2; len: 14; d_gene: .; v_gene: TRBV7-2; abundance: few; CDR3nt: TGTGCCAGCAGCTTAGTAACCACGAACTATGGCTACACCTTC; CDR3aa: CASSLVTTNYGYTF
j_gene: TRBJ2-5; len: 10; d_gene: .; v_gene: TRBV20-1; abundance: .; CDR3nt: TGCAGTGTTGCGGGGGAGACCCAGTACTTC; CDR3aa: CSVAGETQYF
j_gene: TRBJ2-1; len: 15; d_gene: .; v_gene: TRBV20-1; abundance: many; CDR3nt: TGCAGTGCTACGGGGGGCCCCCTCTCCTACAATGAGCAGTTCTTC; CDR3aa: CSATGGPLSYNEQFF
j_gene: TRBJ1-2; len: 12; d_gene: .; v_gene: TRBV6-2/TRBV6-3; abundance: .; CDR3nt: TGTGCCAGCAGTCGGGAGGGGTCCCTCCACACCTTC; CDR3aa: CASSREGSLHTF
j_gene: TRBJ2-4; len: 14; d_gene: TRBD2; v_gene: TRBV7-2; abundance: .; CDR3nt: TGTGCCAGCAGCTTGACTAGCGGGGAAAACATTCAGTACTTC; CDR3aa: CASSLTSGENIQYF
j_gene: TRBJ2-1; len: 14; d_gene: .; v_gene: TRBV5-6; abundance: few; CDR3nt: TGTGCCAGCAGCTCCGGGGGGCCTATCAATGAGCAGTTCTTC; CDR3aa: CASSSGGPINEQFF
j_gene: TRBJ1-2; len: 12; d_gene: .; v_gene: TRBV29-1; abundance: once; CDR3nt: TGCAGCGTTGAAGGCCCCGGGTATGGCTACACCTTC; CDR3aa: CSVEGPGYGYTF
j_gene: TRBJ1-1; len: 15; d_gene: TRBD1; v_gene: TRBV10-3; abundance: few; CDR3nt: TGTGCCACTCGGTCCGCAGGGGGCAGTTCTCCTGAAGCTTTCTTT; CDR3aa: CATRSAGGSSPEAFF
j_gene: TRBJ2-7; len: 13; d_gene: .; v_gene: TRBV12-3/TRBV12-4; abundance: .; CDR3nt: TGTGCCAGCAAAAAACAGGGTGTCGGCGAGTTGTACTTC; CDR3aa: CASKKQGVGELYF
j_gene: TRBJ2-2; len: 16; d_gene: TRBD1; v_gene: TRBV5-1; abundance: .; CDR3nt: TGCGCCAGCAGCTTACACACAGGGGGGAACACCGGGGAGCTGTTTTTT; CDR3aa: CASSLHTGGNTGELFF
j_gene: TRBJ1-5; len: 15; d_gene: TRBD1; v_gene: TRBV7-2; abundance: many; CDR3nt: TGTGCCAGCAGCAACGGACAGGGGGATAATCAGCCCCAGCATTTT; CDR3aa: CASSNGQGDNQPQHF
j_gene: TRBJ2-5; len: 16; d_gene: TRBD1; v_gene: TRBV24-1; abundance: few; CDR3nt: TGTGCCACCAGTGATACCCCAGGGGGCGCGAGGGAGACCCAGTACTTC; CDR3aa: CATSDTPGGARETQYF
j_gene: TRBJ1-4; len: 14; d_gene: TRBD1; v_gene: TRBV7-6; abundance: few; CDR3nt: TGTGCCAGCAGCTTAAGACAGGGTTTTGAAAAACTGTTTTTT; CDR3aa: CASSLRQGFEKLFF
j_gene: TRBJ2-1; len: 16; d_gene: TRBD2; v_gene: TRBV28; abundance: .; CDR3nt: TGTGCCAGCAGTTTACATTTAGCGGGGGGGAGGGGTGAGCAGTTCTTC; CDR3aa: CASSLHLAGGRGEQFF
j_gene: TRBJ1-5; len: 13; d_gene: TRBD1; v_gene: TRBV10-3; abundance: .; CDR3nt: TGTGCCACGACAGGGAAGAGCAATCAGCCCCAGCATTTT; CDR3aa: CATTGKSNQPQHF
j_gene: TRBJ2-1; len: 15; d_gene: .; v_gene: TRBV7-9; abundance: .; CDR3nt: TGTACCAGCAGCTTGGTTTTGAGCTCCTACAATGAGCAGTTCTTC; CDR3aa: CTSSLVLSSYNEQFF
j_gene: TRBJ2-5; len: 13; d_gene: TRBD1; v_gene: TRBV20-1; abundance: many; CDR3nt: TGCAGTGCCTTACAGGGGAACCAAGAGACCCAGTACTTC; CDR3aa: CSALQGNQETQYF
j_gene: TRBJ2-5; len: 14; d_gene: TRBD1; v_gene: TRBV5-5; abundance: many; CDR3nt: TGTGCCAGCAGCCCATGGACAGGGGTGGAGACCCAGTACTTC; CDR3aa: CASSPWTGVETQYF